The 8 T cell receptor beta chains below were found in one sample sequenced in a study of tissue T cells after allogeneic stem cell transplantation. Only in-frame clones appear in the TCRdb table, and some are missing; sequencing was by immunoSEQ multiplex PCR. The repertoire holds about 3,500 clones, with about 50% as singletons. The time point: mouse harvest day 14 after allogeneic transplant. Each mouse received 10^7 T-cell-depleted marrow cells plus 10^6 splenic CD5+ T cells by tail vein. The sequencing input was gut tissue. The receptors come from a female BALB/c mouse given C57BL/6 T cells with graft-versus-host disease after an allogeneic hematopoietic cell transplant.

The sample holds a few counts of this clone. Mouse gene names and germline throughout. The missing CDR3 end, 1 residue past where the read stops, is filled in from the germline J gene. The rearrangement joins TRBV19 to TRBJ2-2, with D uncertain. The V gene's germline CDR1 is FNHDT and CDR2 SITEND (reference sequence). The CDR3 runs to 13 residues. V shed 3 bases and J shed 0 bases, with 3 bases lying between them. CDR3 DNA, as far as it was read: TGTGCCAGCAGTACAGCAAACACCGGGCAGCTCTAC. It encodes CASSTANTGQLY. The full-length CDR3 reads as CASSTANTGQLYF.

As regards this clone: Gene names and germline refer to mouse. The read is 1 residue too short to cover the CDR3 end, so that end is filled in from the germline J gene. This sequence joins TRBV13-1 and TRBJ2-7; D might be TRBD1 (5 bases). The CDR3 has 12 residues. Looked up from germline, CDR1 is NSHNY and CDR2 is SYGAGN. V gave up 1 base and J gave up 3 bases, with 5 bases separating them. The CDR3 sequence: CASSDQGYEQYF. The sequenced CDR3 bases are TGTGCCAGCAGTGATCAGGGCTATGAACAGTAC.

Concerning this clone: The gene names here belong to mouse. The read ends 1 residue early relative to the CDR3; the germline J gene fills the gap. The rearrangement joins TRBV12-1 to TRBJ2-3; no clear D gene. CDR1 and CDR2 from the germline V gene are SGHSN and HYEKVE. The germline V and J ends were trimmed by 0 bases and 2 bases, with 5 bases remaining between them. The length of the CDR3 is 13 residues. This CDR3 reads CASSLGFAETLYF. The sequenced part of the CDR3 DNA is TGTGCCAGCTCTCTCGGGTTTGCAGAAACGCTGTAT. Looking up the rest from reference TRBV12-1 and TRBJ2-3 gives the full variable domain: DSGVVQSPRHIIKEKGGRSVLTCIPISGHSNVVWYQQTLGKELKFLIQHYEKVERDKGFLPSRFSVQQFDDYHSEMNMSALELEDSAMYFCASSLGFAETLYFGSGTRLTVL.

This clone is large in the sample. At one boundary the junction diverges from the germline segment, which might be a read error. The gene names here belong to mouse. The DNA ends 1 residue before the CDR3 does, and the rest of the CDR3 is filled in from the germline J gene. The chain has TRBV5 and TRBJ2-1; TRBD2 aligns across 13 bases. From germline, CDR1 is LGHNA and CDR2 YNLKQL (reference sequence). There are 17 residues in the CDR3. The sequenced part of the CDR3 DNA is TGTGCCAGCAGGCAAGGGACTGGGGGGGTTAACTATGCTGAGCAGTTC. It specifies CASRQGTGGVNYAEQF. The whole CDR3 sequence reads CASRQGTGGVNYAEQFF.

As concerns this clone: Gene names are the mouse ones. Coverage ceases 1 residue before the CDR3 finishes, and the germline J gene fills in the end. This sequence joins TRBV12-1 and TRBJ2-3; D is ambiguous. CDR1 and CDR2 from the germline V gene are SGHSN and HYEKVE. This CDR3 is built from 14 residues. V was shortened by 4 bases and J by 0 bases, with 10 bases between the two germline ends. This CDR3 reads CASSKGSSAETLYF. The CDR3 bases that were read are TGTGCCAGCTCGAAAGGCTCTAGTGCAGAAACGCTGTAT. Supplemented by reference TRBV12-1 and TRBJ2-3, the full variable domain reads DSGVVQSPRHIIKEKGGRSVLTCIPISGHSNVVWYQQTLGKELKFLIQHYEKVERDKGFLPSRFSVQQFDDYHSEMNMSALELEDSAMYFCASSKGSSAETLYFGSGTRLTVL.

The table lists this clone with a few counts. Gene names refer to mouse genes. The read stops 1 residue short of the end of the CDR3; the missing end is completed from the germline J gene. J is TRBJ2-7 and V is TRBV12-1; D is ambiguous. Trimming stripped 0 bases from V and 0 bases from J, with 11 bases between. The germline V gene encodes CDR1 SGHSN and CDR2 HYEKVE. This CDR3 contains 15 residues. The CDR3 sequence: CASSLGSQSSYEQYF. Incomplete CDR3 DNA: TGTGCCAGCTCTCTCGGCTCGCAGAGCTCCTATGAACAGTAC.

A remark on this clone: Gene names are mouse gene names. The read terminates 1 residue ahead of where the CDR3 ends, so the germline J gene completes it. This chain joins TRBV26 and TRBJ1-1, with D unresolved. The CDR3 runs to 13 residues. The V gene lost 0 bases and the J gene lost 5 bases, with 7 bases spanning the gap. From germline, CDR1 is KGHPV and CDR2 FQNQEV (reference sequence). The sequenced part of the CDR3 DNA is TGTGCCAGCAGTCTGTCGAAACAAACAGAAGTCTTC. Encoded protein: CASSLSKQTEVF. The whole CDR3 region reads CASSLSKQTEVFF.

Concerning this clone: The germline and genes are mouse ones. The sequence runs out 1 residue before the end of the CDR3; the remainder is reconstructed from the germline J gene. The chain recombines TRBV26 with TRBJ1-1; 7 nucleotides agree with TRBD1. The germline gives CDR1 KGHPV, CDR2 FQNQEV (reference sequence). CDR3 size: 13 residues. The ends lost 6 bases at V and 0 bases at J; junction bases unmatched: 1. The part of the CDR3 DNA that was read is TGTGCCAGCAGAGGGACAGCAAACACAGAAGTCTTC. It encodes CASRGTANTEVF. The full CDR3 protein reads CASRGTANTEVFF.